Given below is one T cell receptor beta chain in context. Data came from immunoSEQ multiplex PCR; TCRdb stores just in-frame clones and leaves some out. There are 150,000 to 200,000 clones in the sample; roughly 94% occur only once, and roughly 5% lies in the top ten. This record belongs to a study of T cell responses to AZD1222 COVID-19 vaccine. This CDR3 is 13 amino acids long. Trimming took 5 bases from V and 4 from J, leaving 9 bases between them. Per the germline V gene, CDR1 is KGHSH and CDR2 is LQKENI. This chain links TRBV18 with TRBJ1-5, with a possible D match to TRBD1 (5 bases). The receptor was isolated from an adult who received the AZD1222 COVID-19 vaccine. The source material was peripheral blood, sampled 28 days after the second AZD1222 dose. This chain's CDR3 is CASSTTENQPQHF. DNA of the CDR3: TGTGCCAGCTCAACGACAGAAAATCAGCCCCAGCATTTT. Full variable domain (rest looked up from reference TRBV18 and TRBJ1-5): NAGVMQNPRHLVRRRGQEARLRCSPMKGHSHVYWYRQLPEEGLKFMVYLQKENIIDESGMPKERFSAEFPKEGPSILRIQQVVRGDSAAYFCASSTTENQPQHFGDGTRLSIL.